This TCR beta chain derives from a study of regulatory T cells in long-lasting Graves disease. Findings of the study overall: TRBV28, TRBJ1-2 and TRBJ2-5 were segments that persistent disease favored. Researchers reported studying only peripheral blood, not thyroid tissue.

Germline V gene data show CDR1 as MNHEY and CDR2 as SMNVEV (reference sequence). The CDR3 has 16 residues. Trimming removed 2 bases from V and 0 bases from J, with 11 bases in between. HTBI primers from iRepertoire and Arm-PCR of CDR3 regions yielded the TCR beta libraries. TCRdb ran MiXCR on the multiplex PCR reads and lists one entry per CDR3 protein. The sample records 530,000 or so distinct CDR3 sequences, about 16% being singletons. As to time point: newly diagnosed GD, antithyroid drugs for less than 3 months. Extracted RNA from PBMCs served as the source of the TCR library. This clonotype appeared many times. Its antigen is unknown. The same sample was also studied in work on T cells in Graves' hyperthyroidism and ophthalmopathy. That report notes: Reasons for excluding patients were uncontrolled infection, other autoimmune disease, pregnancy or lactation. Clinical symptoms, serum thyroxine, TRAb, thyroid ultrasound and orbital computed tomography established diagnosis.

The chain joins TRBV27 to TRBJ2-4; the D is unclear. The receptor was derived from a man between 18 and 29 years old with Graves disease. Sequenced material: peripheral blood mononuclear cells (PBMCs), taken at new diagnosis, from a patient treated with antithyroid drugs. This CDR3 is CASSLKGQEAKNIQYF. The CDR3 bases are TGTGCCAGCAGTTTAAAGGGTCAAGAAGCCAAAAACATTCAGTACTTC.